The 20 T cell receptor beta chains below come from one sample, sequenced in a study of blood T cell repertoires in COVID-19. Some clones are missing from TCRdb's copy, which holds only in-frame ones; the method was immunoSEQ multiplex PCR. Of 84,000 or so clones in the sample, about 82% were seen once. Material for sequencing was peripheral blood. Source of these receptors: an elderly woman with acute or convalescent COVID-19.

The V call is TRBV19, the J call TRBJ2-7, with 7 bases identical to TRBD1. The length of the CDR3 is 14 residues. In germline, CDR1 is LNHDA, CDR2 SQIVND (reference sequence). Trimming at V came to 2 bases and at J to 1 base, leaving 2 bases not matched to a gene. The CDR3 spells CASSILQGSYEQYF. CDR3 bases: TGTGCCAGTAGTATACTACAGGGGTCCTACGAGCAGTACTTC.

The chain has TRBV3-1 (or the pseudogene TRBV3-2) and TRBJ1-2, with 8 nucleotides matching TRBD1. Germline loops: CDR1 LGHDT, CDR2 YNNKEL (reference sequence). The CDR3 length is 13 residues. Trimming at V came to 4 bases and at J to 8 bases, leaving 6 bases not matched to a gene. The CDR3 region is CASSRDRGDGYTF. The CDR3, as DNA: TGTGCCAGCAGCCGAGACAGGGGCGACGGCTACACCTTC.

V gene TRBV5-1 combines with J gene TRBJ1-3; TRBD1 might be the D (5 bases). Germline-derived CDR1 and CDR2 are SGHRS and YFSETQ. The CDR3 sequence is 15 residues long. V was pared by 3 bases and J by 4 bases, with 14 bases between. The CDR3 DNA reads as TGCGCCAGCAGCTCGGATGCAGGGTTGGGAAACACCATATATTTT. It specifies CASSSDAGLGNTIYF.

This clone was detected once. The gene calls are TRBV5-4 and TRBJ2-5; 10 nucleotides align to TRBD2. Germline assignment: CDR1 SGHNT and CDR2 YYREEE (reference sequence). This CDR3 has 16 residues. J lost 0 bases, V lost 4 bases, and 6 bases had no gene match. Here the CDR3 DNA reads TGTGCCAGCAGCCCGACAGCGGGGGGGCACCAAGAGACCCAGTACTTC. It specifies CASSPTAGGHQETQYF.

CDR3 in amino acids: CASSLSYSPLHF. DNA of the CDR3: TGTGCCAGCAGTTTGAGTTATTCACCCCTCCACTTT. The chain links TRBV12-3 or TRBV12-4 to TRBJ1-6; D uncertain. The V end lost 3 bases, the J end lost 8 bases, and 5 bases lay between the germline ends. This CDR3 has 12 residues.

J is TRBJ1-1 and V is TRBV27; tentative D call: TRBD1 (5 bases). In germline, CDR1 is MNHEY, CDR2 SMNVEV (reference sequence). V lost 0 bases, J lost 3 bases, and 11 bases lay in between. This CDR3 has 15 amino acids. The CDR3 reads CASSLSRTGDTEAFF. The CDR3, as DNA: TGTGCCAGCAGTTTATCGAGGACGGGGGACACTGAAGCTTTCTTT.

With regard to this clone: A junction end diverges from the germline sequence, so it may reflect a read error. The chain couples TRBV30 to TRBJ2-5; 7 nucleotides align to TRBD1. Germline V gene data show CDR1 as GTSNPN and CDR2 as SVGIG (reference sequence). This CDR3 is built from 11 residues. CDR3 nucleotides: TGCGCCTGGAGACAGGGAGAGACCCAGTACTTC. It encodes CAWRQGETQYF.

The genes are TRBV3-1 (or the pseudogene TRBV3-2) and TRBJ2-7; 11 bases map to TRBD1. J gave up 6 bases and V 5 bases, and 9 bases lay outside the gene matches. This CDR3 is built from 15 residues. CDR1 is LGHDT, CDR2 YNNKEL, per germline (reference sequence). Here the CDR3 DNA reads TGTGCCAGCAGCTTTGGGACAGGGGGTCGGCGCGAGCAGTACTTC. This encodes CASSFGTGGRREQYF.

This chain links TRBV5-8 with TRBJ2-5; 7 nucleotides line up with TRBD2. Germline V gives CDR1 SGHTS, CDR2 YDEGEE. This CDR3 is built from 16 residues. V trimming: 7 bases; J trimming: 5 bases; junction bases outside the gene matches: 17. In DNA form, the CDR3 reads TGTGCCAGCCCTCGGTCCAAGGTCGCAGCGGGGGAGACCCAGTACTTC. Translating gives CASPRSKVAAGETQYF.

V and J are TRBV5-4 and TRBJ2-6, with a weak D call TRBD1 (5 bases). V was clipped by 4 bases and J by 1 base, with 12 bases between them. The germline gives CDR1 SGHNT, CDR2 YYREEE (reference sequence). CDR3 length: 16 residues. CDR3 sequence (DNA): TGTGCCAGCAGCGGGGCCAGGCTTTCTGGGGCCAACGTCCTGACTTTC. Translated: CASSGARLSGANVLTF.

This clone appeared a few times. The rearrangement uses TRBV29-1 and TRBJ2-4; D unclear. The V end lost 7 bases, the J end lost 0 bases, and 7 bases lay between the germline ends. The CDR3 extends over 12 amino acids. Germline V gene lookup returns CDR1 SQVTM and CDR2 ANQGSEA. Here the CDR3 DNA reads TGCAGCGCCGGCCTAGCCAAAAACATTCAGTACTTC. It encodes CSAGLAKNIQYF.

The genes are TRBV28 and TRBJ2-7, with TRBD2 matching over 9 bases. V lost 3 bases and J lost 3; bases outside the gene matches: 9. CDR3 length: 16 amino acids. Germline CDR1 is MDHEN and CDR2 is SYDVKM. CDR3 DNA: TGTGCCAGCAGTTTTAGCCTAGCGGGGCTCAGCTACGAGCAGTACTTC. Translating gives CASSFSLAGLSYEQYF.

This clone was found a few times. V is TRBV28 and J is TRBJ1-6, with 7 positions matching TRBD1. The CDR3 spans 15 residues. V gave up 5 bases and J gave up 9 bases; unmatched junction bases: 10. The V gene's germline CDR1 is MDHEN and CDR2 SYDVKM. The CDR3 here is CASSGAGRGRSPLHF. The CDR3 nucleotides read TGTGCCAGCAGTGGGGCCGGGAGGGGGCGTTCACCCCTCCACTTT.

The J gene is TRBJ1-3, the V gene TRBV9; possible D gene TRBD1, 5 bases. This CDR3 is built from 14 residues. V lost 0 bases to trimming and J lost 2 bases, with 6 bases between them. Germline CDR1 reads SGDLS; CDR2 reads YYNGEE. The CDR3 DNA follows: TGTGCCAGCAGCGTAGGGGGGGCTGGAAACACCATATATTTT. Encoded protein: CASSVGGAGNTIYF.

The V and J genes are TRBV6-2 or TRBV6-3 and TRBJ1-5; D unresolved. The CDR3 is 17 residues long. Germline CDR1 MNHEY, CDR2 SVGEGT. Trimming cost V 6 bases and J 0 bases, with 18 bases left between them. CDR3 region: CASSPWSNFNSNQPQHF. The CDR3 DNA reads TGTGCCAGCAGCCCTTGGAGCAATTTTAATAGCAATCAGCCCCAGCATTTT.

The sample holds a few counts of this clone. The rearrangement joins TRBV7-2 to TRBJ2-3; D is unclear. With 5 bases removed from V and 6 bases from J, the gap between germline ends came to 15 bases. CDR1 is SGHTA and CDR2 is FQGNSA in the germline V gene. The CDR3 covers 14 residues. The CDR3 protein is CASSPAPGPDTQYF. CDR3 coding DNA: TGTGCCAGCAGCCCCGCCCCAGGCCCTGATACGCAGTATTTT. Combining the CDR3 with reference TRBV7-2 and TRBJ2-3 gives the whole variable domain GAGVSQSPSNKVTEKGKDVELRCDPISGHTALYWYRQSLGQGLEFLIYFQGNSAPDKSGLPSDRFSAERTGGSVSTLTIQRTQQEDSAVYLCASSPAPGPDTQYFGPGTRLTVL.

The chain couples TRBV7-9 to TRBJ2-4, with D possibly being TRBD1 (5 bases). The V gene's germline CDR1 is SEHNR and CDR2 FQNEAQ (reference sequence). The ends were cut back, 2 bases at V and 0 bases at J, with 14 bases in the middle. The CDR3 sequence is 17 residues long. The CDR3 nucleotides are TGTGCCAGCAGCTTAATTCAGGGTCCACTAGCCAAAAACATTCAGTACTTC. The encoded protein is CASSLIQGPLAKNIQYF.

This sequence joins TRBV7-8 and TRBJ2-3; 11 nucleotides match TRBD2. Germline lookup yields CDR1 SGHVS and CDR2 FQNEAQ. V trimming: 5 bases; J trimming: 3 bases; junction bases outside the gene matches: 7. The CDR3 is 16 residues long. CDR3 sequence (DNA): TGTGCCAGCAGCCTTCGACTAGCGGGGCTTACAGATACGCAGTATTTT. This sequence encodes CASSLRLAGLTDTQYF.

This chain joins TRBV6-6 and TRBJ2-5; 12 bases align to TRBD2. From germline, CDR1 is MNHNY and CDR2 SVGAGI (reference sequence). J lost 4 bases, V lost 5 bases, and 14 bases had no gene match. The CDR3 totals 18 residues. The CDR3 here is CASSQRRTSGTTSETQYF. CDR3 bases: TGTGCCAGCAGTCAGAGACGGACTAGCGGGACCACCTCAGAGACCCAGTACTTC.

In DNA form, the CDR3 reads TGCGCCAGCAGCTTTACTAGCTTGGCCGGGGAGCTGTTTTTT. This translates into CASSFTSLAGELFF. This chain joins TRBV5-1 and TRBJ2-2, with D perhaps TRBD2 (6 bases). With 2 bases removed from V and 6 bases from J, the gap between germline ends came to 11 bases. Germline V gives CDR1 SGHRS, CDR2 YFSETQ. The CDR3 loop spans 14 amino acids.